The sequence of this T cell receptor beta chain was determined in a study of blood T cell repertoires in COVID-19. On the study more broadly: Samples representing acute and convalescent COVID-19 were sourced from the United States, Italy and Spain. The analysed material was cDNA or gDNA that came from T cells, B-cell-depleted T cells, or PBMCs.

Per the study methods: How many nucleated cells were present was estimated from reference gene primer amplification. Data came from immunoSEQ multiplex PCR; TCRdb stores just in-frame clones and leaves some out. V, J and clone size were drawn from that table, and D and trimming were deduced from the DNA. Of roughly 440,000 clones listed, around 88% are singletons. In its sample, this clone was seen once. Recruited during active infection, patients (from Seattle) were subsequently followed longitudinally. Looked up from germline, CDR1 is SGHTA and CDR2 is FQGNSA. The CDR3 length is 14 residues. V shed 4 bases and J 6 bases; nucleotides not matched to a gene: 5.

The specimen was peripheral blood. This chain links TRBV7-2 with TRBJ1-1; 10 nucleotides line up with TRBD1. This sequence originates from a woman in her fifties or sixties with COVID-19, enrolled during active disease. The DNA of the CDR3 is TGTGCCAGCAGCTCCGGACAGGGGGTGGCTGAAGCTTTCTTT. It encodes CASSSGQGVAEAFF. The complete variable domain, with remaining parts taken from reference TRBV7-2 and TRBJ1-1, reads GAGVSQSPSNKVTEKGKDVELRCDPISGHTALYWYRQSLGQGLEFLIYFQGNSAPDKSGLPSDRFSAERTGGSVSTLTIQRTQQEDSAVYLCASSSGQGVAEAFFGQGTRLTVV.